These T cell receptor beta chains were read from a single sample in a study of T cell responses to AZD1222 COVID-19 vaccine. Some clones are missing from TCRdb's copy, which holds only in-frame ones; the method was immunoSEQ multiplex PCR. The repertoire consists of under 150,000 clones, with 80% to 90% occurring once and the leading ten covering 9.5%. This specimen was peripheral blood, taken 28 days after the second AZD1222 dose. These receptors all stem from an adult who received the AZD1222 COVID-19 vaccine. Both conserved end residues are part of each CDR3. A D gene is named only where the DNA matches it firmly. Clone size is not always given. Where it is, it says once, few, many or a class for expanded clones.

j_call clone_size v_call d_call cdr3_aa cdr3_nt
TRBJ2-1 NA TRBV7-9 TRBD2 CASSLTSGRTHNEQFF TGTGCCAGCAGCTTGACTAGCGGGAGGACTCACAATGAGCAGTTCTTC
TRBJ1-2 NA TRBV4-3 NA CASSQSRNYGYTF TGCGCCAGCAGCCAGAGTCGAAACTATGGCTACACCTTC
TRBJ1-6 NA TRBV7-9 NA CASSSPDGSSYNSPLHF TGTGCCAGCAGCTCCCCCGACGGTAGCTCCTATAATTCACCCCTCCACTTT
TRBJ2-3 NA TRBV21-1 NA CASSGGCTDTQYF TGTGCCAGCAGCGGGGGGTGCACAGATACGCAGTATTTT
TRBJ2-5 NA TRBV7-3 NA CASSLNTGLQETQYF TGTGCCAGCAGCTTGAATACAGGGTTGCAAGAGACCCAGTACTTC
TRBJ1-4 NA TRBV2 TRBD1 CASSTGTGFFGEKLFF TGTGCCAGCAGTACAGGGACAGGGTTTTTCGGTGAAAAACTGTTTTTT
TRBJ2-7 NA TRBV6-5 TRBD1 CASKNTGTGAYEQYF TGTGCCAGCAAAAATACCGGGACAGGGGCCTACGAGCAGTACTTC
TRBJ2-1 NA TRBV12-3/TRBV12-4 NA CASRAGHYNEQFF TGTGCCAGCAGGGCGGGACACTACAATGAGCAGTTCTTC
TRBJ1-2 NA TRBV18 TRBD1 CASSLDTGAYGYTF TGTGCCAGCTCATTAGACACAGGGGCCTATGGCTACACCTTC
TRBJ1-4 NA TRBV7-9 NA CASSTGQPTNEKLFF TGTGCCAGCAGCACAGGACAGCCAACTAATGAAAAACTGTTTTTT
TRBJ2-1 NA TRBV27 NA CASRVGTGSGNEQFF TGTGCCAGCAGGGTCGGGACTGGGTCCGGGAATGAGCAGTTCTTC
TRBJ2-1 NA TRBV7-8 NA CASSLPSGSYNEQFF TGTGCCAGCAGCTTACCCTCGGGGTCCTACAATGAGCAGTTCTTC
TRBJ2-5 NA TRBV5-6 NA CASSLVVAQETQYF TGTGCCAGCAGCTTGGTAGTAGCTCAAGAGACCCAGTACTTC
TRBJ2-7 NA TRBV19 NA CASRNVHGGYEQYF TGTGCCAGTAGAAATGTTCACGGCGGCTACGAGCAGTACTTC
TRBJ1-2 NA TRBV27 TRBD1 CASRSTGGDYGYTF TGTGCCAGCAGATCTACAGGGGGCGACTATGGCTACACCTTC
TRBJ2-3 once TRBV6-4 TRBD1 CASSRDRDTDTQYF TGTGCCAGTAGTAGGGACAGAGACACAGATACGCAGTATTTT
TRBJ1-2 NA TRBV6-5 NA CASSHLYGYTF TGTGCCAGCAGCCACCTCTATGGCTACACCTTC
TRBJ1-1 once TRBV19 NA CASSQIGGDTEAFF TGTGCCAGTAGTCAGATAGGGGGGGACACTGAAGCTTTCTTT
TRBJ1-2 once TRBV12-3/TRBV12-4 NA CASSFGVGYTF TGTGCCAGCAGTTTTGGAGTTGGCTACACCTTC
TRBJ2-2 NA TRBV5-5 NA CASSLGTANTGELFF TGTGCCAGCAGCTTGGGGACGGCGAACACCGGGGAGCTGTTTTTT
TRBJ2-7 NA TRBV3-1/TRBV3-2 NA CASSPGAYEQYF TGTGCCAGCAGCCCTGGGGCCTACGAGCAGTACTTC
TRBJ2-5 NA TRBV6-2/TRBV6-3 TRBD2 CASSARLAGGFQETQYF TGTGCCAGCAGCGCCAGACTAGCGGGGGGCTTCCAAGAGACCCAGTACTTC
TRBJ2-3 NA TRBV7-9 NA CASSQGAGLVDTQYF TGTGCCAGCAGCCAAGGGGCAGGTTTGGTAGATACGCAGTATTTT
TRBJ2-7 once TRBV10-3 NA CAISELARGYEQYF TGTGCCATCAGTGAGTTGGCCAGGGGCTACGAGCAGTACTTC
TRBJ1-3 once TRBV18 NA CASSPNLVSSGNTIYF TGTGCCAGCTCACCCAACTTGGTCAGCTCTGGAAACACCATATATTTT
TRBJ2-7 few TRBV10-1 TRBD1 CASSHDRVGSYEQYF TGCGCCAGCAGTCACGACAGGGTAGGCTCCTACGAGCAGTACTTC
TRBJ1-1 NA TRBV19 NA CASSITVNTEAFF TGTGCCAGTAGTATTACAGTGAACACTGAAGCTTTCTTT
TRBJ1-6 NA TRBV7-2 NA CASSLAPVANSPLHF TGTGCCAGCAGCTTAGCCCCGGTGGCAAATTCACCCCTCCACTTT
TRBJ1-5 NA TRBV18 TRBD1 CASSLRQGGQPQHF TGTGCCAGCTCCCTTAGACAGGGGGGTCAGCCCCAGCATTTT
TRBJ1-1 NA TRBV9 NA CASSVTQAMNTEAFF TGTGCCAGCAGCGTCACACAGGCTATGAACACTGAAGCTTTCTTT
TRBJ1-6 NA TRBV5-1 NA CASSPSRQTNSPLHF TGCGCCAGCAGCCCCTCCCGGCAGACCAATTCACCCCTCCACTTT
TRBJ2-1 once TRBV5-1 NA CASSPTGEGEQFF TGCGCCAGCAGCCCGACAGGGGAGGGGGAGCAGTTCTTC
TRBJ1-3 NA TRBV10-3 NA CAISEQVPQHSGNTIYF TGTGCCATCAGTGAGCAGGTACCACAGCACTCTGGAAACACCATATATTTT
TRBJ1-2 NA TRBV5-1 NA CASSLGQSNYGYTF TGCGCCAGCAGCTTGGGGCAGTCTAACTATGGCTACACCTTC
TRBJ2-3 NA TRBV7-9 NA CASSGGNTDTQYF TGTGCCAGCAGCGGGGGTAACACAGATACGCAGTATTTT
TRBJ1-3 NA TRBV4-3 NA CASSPAPGRGAGSGNTIYF TGCGCCAGCAGCCCCGCCCCGGGAAGGGGTGCGGGCTCTGGAAACACCATATATTTT
TRBJ1-4 NA TRBV29-1 NA CSVEAGTEKLFF TGCAGCGTTGAAGCCGGAACTGAAAAACTGTTTTTT
TRBJ1-6 NA TRBV28 NA CASRGSYNSPLHF TGTGCCAGCAGGGGGTCCTATAATTCACCCCTCCACTTT
TRBJ1-2 NA TRBV28 NA CASRPPRDGIYGYTF TGTGCCAGCAGGCCTCCCCGGGACGGAATATATGGCTACACCTTC
TRBJ1-2 NA TRBV7-8 TRBD1 CASSLDRGGYGYTF TGTGCCAGCAGCTTGGACAGGGGAGGCTATGGCTACACCTTC
TRBJ1-1 few TRBV4-3 TRBD1 CASSTRTGDTEAFF TGCGCCAGCAGCACCCGGACAGGGGACACTGAAGCTTTCTTT
TRBJ1-2 NA TRBV13 NA CASSPPGRSYGYTF TGTGCCAGCAGCCCACCAGGACGGTCCTATGGCTACACCTTC